The 30 T cell receptor beta chains below all came from one sample that was sequenced in a study of blood T cell repertoires in COVID-19. The assay was immunoSEQ multiplex PCR, and TCRdb's table has in-frame clones only and misses some. The sample holds 55,000 to 80,000 clones, just over 90% seen once. The source material was peripheral blood. Receptors were obtained from a human donor in a cohort sampled during active COVID-19.

V is TRBV2 and J is TRBJ1-5; 8 bases fit TRBD1. Germline CDR1 SNHLY, CDR2 FYNNEI. This CDR3 spans 15 amino acids. V lost 6 bases, J lost 0 bases, and 4 bases stayed unmatched. In DNA, the CDR3 is TGTGCCAGCAGCGTGGGACAGGATAGCAATCAGCCCCAGCATTTT. This translates into CASSVGQDSNQPQHF.

This rearrangement joins TRBV7-3 to TRBJ1-2; 7 bases map to TRBD1. Per germline, CDR1 SGHTA and CDR2 FQGTGA. CDR3 length: 14 amino acids. Trimming removed 5 bases from V and 6 bases from J; junction bases left unmatched: 9. CDR3 coding DNA: TGTGCCAGCAGCGGAGGGAACAGGGGAAATGGCTACACCTTC. Protein: CASSGGNRGNGYTF.

The rearrangement uses TRBV7-3 and TRBJ2-7; no firm D call. The V end lost 5 bases, the J end lost 0 bases, and 11 bases lay between the germline ends. This CDR3 contains 14 residues. CDR1 is SGHTA, CDR2 FQGTGA, per germline. This chain's CDR3 is CASSIDSYSYEQYF. The CDR3, as DNA: TGTGCCAGCAGCATAGACTCTTACTCCTACGAGCAGTACTTC.

V usage is TRBV19 and J usage is TRBJ2-5; 7 nucleotides match TRBD2. Germline V gene data show CDR1 as LNHDA and CDR2 as SQIVND (reference sequence). J was trimmed by 2 bases and V by 4 bases; bases with no gene match: 7. The CDR3 runs to 15 residues. The CDR3 sequence is CASSNGLAEQETQYF. CDR3 coding DNA: TGTGCCAGTAGTAACGGGCTAGCGGAACAAGAGACCCAGTACTTC.

This sequence joins TRBV5-1 and TRBJ2-3; 7 bases match TRBD2. This CDR3 region has 14 residues. V lost 1 base, J lost 3 bases, and 2 bases stayed unmatched. Germline lookup yields CDR1 SGHRS and CDR2 YFSETQ. DNA of the CDR3: TGCGCCAGCAGCTTGAGCGGGGTGACAGATACGCAGTATTTT. Its translation is CASSLSGVTDTQYF.

The chain has TRBV15 and TRBJ2-6; possibly TRBD1 for D (7 bases). This CDR3 region has 20 residues. The germline CDR1 and CDR2 sequences are LNHNV and YYDKDF (reference sequence). The ends were cut back, 1 base at V and 0 bases at J, with 19 bases in the middle. The CDR3 bases are TGTGCCACCAGCAGAGGAAATTTCAGGGGGGCTTACTCTGGGGCCAACGTCCTGACTTTC. The encoded protein is CATSRGNFRGAYSGANVLTF.

CDR3 DNA: TGCGCCAGCAGCTCGGAGGACAGGGGGCGAGAGACCCAGTACTTC. Translating it yields CASSSEDRGRETQYF. This sequence joins TRBV4-3 and TRBJ2-5; 11 bases match TRBD1. CDR1 is LGHNA and CDR2 is YSLEER in the germline V gene. The CDR3 totals 15 residues. V was clipped by 5 bases and J by 4 bases; unmatched bases: 6.

The CDR3 loop is CATSRGGQGGGNEQFF. CDR3 sequence (DNA): TGTGCCACCAGCAGAGGAGGACAGGGAGGTGGCAATGAGCAGTTCTTC. The chain uses TRBV15 and TRBJ2-1; TRBD1 matches at 8 bases. CDR1 and CDR2 (germline): LNHNV, YYDKDF (reference sequence). The trim removed 1 base at V and 6 bases at J, leaving 8 bases unmatched. This CDR3 region has 16 residues.

J is TRBJ1-1 and V is TRBV18; D uncertain. Trimming took 6 bases from V and 11 from J, leaving 19 bases between them. CDR1 and CDR2 (germline): KGHSH, LQKENI. CDR3 size: 13 residues. CDR3 bases: TGTGCCAGCTCCCTAGCCACGCGGGAGGTGGCTTTCTTT. Translating it yields CASSLATREVAFF.

The rearrangement uses TRBV29-1 and TRBJ2-5; 10 bases are shared with TRBD2. J gave up 4 bases and V 8 bases, and 4 bases lay outside the gene matches. Looked up from germline, CDR1 is SQVTM and CDR2 is ANQGSEA. This CDR3 is 12 amino acids long. The CDR3 loop is CSSGRASETQYF. CDR3 sequence (DNA): TGCAGCAGCGGGAGGGCCTCAGAGACCCAGTACTTC. Full variable domain (missing parts from reference TRBV29-1 and TRBJ2-5): SAVISQKPSRDICQRGTSLTIQCQVDSQVTMMFWYRQQPGQSLTLIATANQGSEATYESGFVIDKFPISRPNLTFSTLTVSNMSPEDSSIYLCSSGRASETQYFGPGTRLLVL.

This sequence joins TRBV6-5 and TRBJ1-2; no definite D call. This CDR3 spans 11 amino acids. V gave up 10 bases and J gave up 7 bases, with 13 bases separating them. Germline CDR1 reads MNHEY; CDR2 reads SVGAGI. CDR3 DNA sequence: TGTGCCAACCTGCCTTTAGCTGGCTACACCTTC. It specifies CANLPLAGYTF.

The chain is built from TRBV2 and TRBJ2-3; no clear D gene. CDR3 size: 14 residues. V lost 4 bases to trimming and J lost 1 base, with 9 bases between them. From germline, CDR1 is SNHLY and CDR2 FYNNEI. CDR3 loop: CASSGAGGTDTQYF. The CDR3, as DNA: TGTGCCAGCAGTGGGGCAGGTGGCACAGATACGCAGTATTTT. Together with reference TRBV2 and TRBJ2-3, the CDR3 gives the full variable domain: EPEVTQTPSHQVTQMGQEVILRCVPISNHLYFYWYRQILGQKVEFLVSFYNNEISEKSEIFDDQFSVERPDGSNFTLKIRSTKLEDSAMYFCASSGAGGTDTQYFGPGTRLTVL.

The rearrangement joins TRBV11-3 to TRBJ2-7; possible D gene TRBD2, 5 bases. The V end was cut by 5 bases, the J end by 7 bases, with 12 bases between. The CDR3 runs to 12 residues. The germline CDR1 and CDR2 sequences are SGHNT and YENEEA. This CDR3 is CASSPRSGEQYF. DNA of the CDR3: TGTGCCAGCAGCCCCAGGTCGGGGGAGCAGTACTTC.

The chain carries TRBV5-1 and TRBJ2-7; tentative D call: TRBD1 (5 bases). V lost 4 bases to trimming and J lost 1 base, with 12 bases between them. Germline V gene lookup returns CDR1 SGHRS and CDR2 YFSETQ. CDR3 length: 14 residues. The CDR3 reads CASSRDSLSYEQYF. Written as DNA, the CDR3 is TGCGCCAGCAGCCGCGACAGCCTTTCCTACGAGCAGTACTTC.

The chain employs TRBV7-3 and TRBJ2-3, with TRBD1 matching 7 bases. Germline lookup yields CDR1 SGHTA and CDR2 FQGTGA. V shed 1 base, J shed 6 bases, and the junction held 13 bases outside the gene matches. The CDR3 is 17 residues long. The CDR3 region is CASSLKGKRGQLDTQYF. CDR3 DNA sequence: TGTGCCAGCAGCTTAAAAGGAAAAAGGGGGCAGTTGGATACGCAGTATTTT.

The CDR3 sequence is CASSSSSGSQETQYF. The CDR3 DNA reads as TGTGCCAGCAGCTCCTCGAGCGGAAGCCAAGAGACCCAGTACTTC. The V and J genes are TRBV7-7 and TRBJ2-5; tentative D call: TRBD2 (5 bases). Germline V gene sequence: CDR1 SSHAT, CDR2 FNYEAQ (reference sequence). V was shortened by 4 bases and J by 1 base, with 13 bases between the two germline ends. CDR3 length equals 15 residues.

This chain connects TRBV28 to TRBJ1-4, with D possibly being TRBD1 (5 bases). Germline V CDR1 and CDR2: MDHEN, SYDVKM. This CDR3 has 15 amino acids. The V gene lost 7 bases and the J gene lost 8 bases, with 20 bases spanning the gap. CDR3 amino acids: CASTLGASRTEKLFF. The CDR3 coding sequence is TGTGCCAGCACCCTTGGGGCATCCCGCACCGAAAAACTGTTTTTT.

This chain links TRBV12-1 with TRBJ1-6; the table's D call, TRBD1, was not checked against the DNA. TRBV12-1 is a pseudogene. The CDR3 runs 22 residues. CDR3 nucleotides: TGTGCCAGCCAAATTCTTTTATGTAGGACAGGGCTCCGGTTGTGGAGTAATTCACCCCTCCACTTT. The encoded protein is CASQILLCRTGLRLWSNSPLHF.

V gene TRBV7-9 combines with J gene TRBJ1-2; the D gene is possibly TRBD1 (5 bases). Germline V CDR1 and CDR2: SEHNR, FQNEAQ (reference sequence). V lost 0 bases and J 8 bases, leaving 10 bases between the germline ends. The length of the CDR3 is 13 residues. For the CDR3, the DNA is TGTGCCAGCAGCTTAGCCGGGGGAGGGGGCTACACCTTC. Residues: CASSLAGGGGYTF.

V gene TRBV7-2 combines with J gene TRBJ2-4; D is undetermined. The length of the CDR3 is 17 residues. Germline CDR1 reads SGHTA; CDR2 reads FQGNSA. V was pared by 5 bases and J by 7 bases, with 24 bases between. The DNA for the CDR3 is TGTGCCAGCAGCCCTGCCTCACGAACGGTGATTTTGAACATTCAGTACTTC. This gives the protein CASSPASRTVILNIQYF.

This rearrangement joins TRBV28 to TRBJ2-7, with unresolved D. The CDR3 runs 13 residues. V shed 8 bases and J shed 1 base, with 12 bases lying between them. Looked up from germline, CDR1 is MDHEN and CDR2 is SYDVKM. This chain's CDR3 is CASHNILSYEQYF. The DNA of the CDR3 is TGTGCCAGCCACAATATCCTTTCCTACGAGCAGTACTTC.

This rearrangement joins TRBV10-3 to TRBJ2-1, with 7 bases matching TRBD1. Germline loops: CDR1 ENHRY, CDR2 SYGVKD. The CDR3 contains 15 residues. V was clipped by 4 bases and J by 0 bases; unmatched bases: 3. The CDR3 DNA follows: TGTGCCATCAGTGGGACAGGAGGCTCCTACAATGAGCAGTTCTTC. Residues: CAISGTGGSYNEQFF.

The rearrangement uses TRBV6-6 and TRBJ2-7; the D is unclear. CDR1 MNHNY and CDR2 SVGAGI come from the germline V gene (reference sequence). The ends were cut back, 2 bases at V and 2 bases at J, with 7 bases in the middle. The length of the CDR3 is 13 residues. CDR3 amino acids: CASSYADAYEQYF. CDR3 sequence (DNA): TGTGCCAGCAGTTACGCGGATGCCTACGAGCAGTACTTC.

The chain employs TRBV2 and TRBJ1-2; 10 bases line up with TRBD1. There are 14 residues in the CDR3. The V gene's germline CDR1 is SNHLY and CDR2 FYNNEI. The trim removed 4 bases at V and 3 bases at J, leaving 2 bases unmatched. The CDR3 sequence: CASSVGTGDYGYTF. The DNA for the CDR3 is TGTGCCAGCAGTGTGGGGACAGGGGACTATGGCTACACCTTC.

The rearrangement links TRBV28 to TRBJ2-7; TRBD1 aligns across 10 bases. Germline loops: CDR1 MDHEN, CDR2 SYDVKM. V gave up 4 bases and J gave up 5 bases; unmatched junction bases: 5. CDR3 length: 14 residues. The CDR3: CASSSTGTGDEQYF. As DNA, the CDR3 is TGTGCCAGCAGTTCAACCGGGACAGGGGACGAGCAGTACTTC.

V gene TRBV29-1 combines with J gene TRBJ2-7; TRBD1 matches at 8 bases. J gave up 2 bases and V 5 bases, and 8 bases lay outside the gene matches. From germline, CDR1 is SQVTM and CDR2 ANQGSEA. This CDR3 contains 14 residues. Here the CDR3 reads CSVPRQGTTYEQYF. CDR3 in DNA: TGCAGCGTTCCACGACAGGGGACGACCTACGAGCAGTACTTC.

The chain uses TRBV19 and TRBJ1-2, with 7 bases fitting TRBD1. V gave up 3 bases and J gave up 6 bases; unmatched junction bases: 4. Germline V CDR1 and CDR2: LNHDA, SQIVND (reference sequence). This CDR3 is built from 13 residues. DNA for the CDR3: TGTGCCAGTAGTATTCTTGGGACAGATGGCTACACCTTC. Its translation: CASSILGTDGYTF.

This sequence joins TRBV9 and TRBJ2-1; 7 bases line up with TRBD2. After removal of 7 bases from V and 7 bases from J, the junction contained 8 bases not matched to a gene. The CDR3 totals 13 residues. CDR1 and CDR2 from the germline V gene are SGDLS and YYNGEE. The CDR3 spells CASARLAFNEQFF. The CDR3 region has the DNA TGTGCCAGCGCACGACTAGCCTTTAATGAGCAGTTCTTC.

The chain carries TRBV18 and TRBJ2-2; 8 bases are shared with TRBD1. The CDR3 is 15 amino acids. CDR1 KGHSH and CDR2 LQKENI come from the germline V gene. The trim removed 2 bases at V and 6 bases at J, leaving 5 bases unmatched. CDR3: CASSPWTGLAGELFF. In DNA, the CDR3 is TGTGCCAGCTCACCATGGACAGGGCTGGCCGGGGAGCTGTTTTTT.

The chain carries TRBV18 and TRBJ1-2; no firm D call. Trimming left V 6 bases short and J 8 bases short, with 19 bases between. CDR1 and CDR2 (germline): KGHSH, LQKENI. The CDR3 is made up of 14 amino acids. This chain's CDR3 is CASSYREVTIGYTF. The CDR3 nucleotides are TGTGCCAGCTCCTACCGGGAGGTAACTATCGGCTACACCTTC.